This entry is about one TCR beta chain. This CDR3 has 16 residues. The V segment lost 3 bases and the J segment 7 bases; nucleotides outside the gene matches: 5. Germline V gives CDR1 LNHDA, CDR2 SQIVND (reference sequence). Recovered status in Cohort 3 required two negative PCRs, clearance, or symptom resolution. In the original workflow: Nucleated cell number was recorded as an estimate derived from reference gene primer amplification. The data were produced by immunoSEQ multiplex PCR, yet TCRdb's version contains in-frame clones alone and is incomplete. The V and J calls and clone size were taken over from that table, and D and trimming were inferred from the DNA. The sample lists some 200,000 clones, more than 70% seen once, with approximately 8% in the top ten. The data were obtained in a study of blood T cell repertoires in COVID-19. Study at large: Acute and convalescent COVID-19 specimens originated in the United States, Italy and Spain. T cells, B-cell-depleted T cells, or PBMCs supplied cDNA or gDNA.

J is TRBJ2-1 and V is TRBV19; 14 bases agree with TRBD2. This TCR derives from a woman aged 18-29 years who had recovered from COVID-19. Sequencing input: PBMCs or T cells enriched from blood (not recorded which). CDR3 sequence: CASSIFGLAGGNEQFF. CDR3 bases: TGTGCCAGTAGTATTTTCGGACTAGCGGGGGGTAATGAGCAGTTCTTC.